The present T cell receptor beta chain was sequenced within a study of blood T cell repertoires in COVID-19. Study in general: Acute and convalescent COVID-19 specimens originated in the United States, Italy and Spain. PBMCs, B-cell-depleted T cells, or T cells provided the cDNA or gDNA that made up the material.

Original analysis: Reference gene primer amplification gave nucleated cell count estimates. Sequencing was performed with immunoSEQ multiplex PCR; in TCRdb, only in-frame clones are kept and a portion is missing. That table gives V, J and clone size, and the DNA gave D and trimming. The profile covers about 290,000 clones, with about nine tenths appearing a single time and approximately 0.94% taken by the ten largest. The CDR3 runs to 14 residues. Germline CDR1 reads SEHNR; CDR2 reads FQNEAQ (reference sequence). Trimming took off 2 bases at V and 2 bases at J, with 7 bases between the two ends. Material: peripheral blood. The clonotype originates from a woman in her forties who had recovered from COVID-19. The chain carries TRBV7-9 and TRBJ1-3, with unresolved D. CDR3 sequence reads: CASSLSGTGNTIYF. The DNA of the CDR3 is TGTGCCAGCAGCTTATCCGGGACTGGAAACACCATATATTTT.